The rows below give T cell receptor beta chains drawn from one sample of a study of cytomegalovirus exposure and HLA in healthy donors. TCRdb's table, derived via immunoSEQ multiplex PCR, lists solely in-frame clones and lacks some. The sample consists of about 150,000 clones, 50% to 75% of them appearing once. The sample taken for sequencing was PBMCs. The receptors derive from a woman aged 60 to 75 in good health and CMV-seropositive. Each CDR3 is given with its conserved first and last residue. A D gene is named only where the DNA matches it firmly.

j_call v_call d_call cdr3_aa
TRBJ1-1 TRBV7-7 TRBD1 CASSQDRDTEAFF
TRBJ2-1 TRBV14 TRBD2 CASSVGLATVDEQFF
TRBJ1-1 TRBV10-3 TRBD1 CAIGSGTGGSVNTEAFF
TRBJ1-2 TRBV5-6 TRBD1 CASSPLTGDVDYGYTF
TRBJ2-1 TRBV6-4 NA CASSAFGGSSYNEQFF
TRBJ1-5 TRBV4-1 TRBD1 CASSQRTGFNQPQHF
TRBJ2-1 TRBV9 NA CASGASDEQFF
TRBJ2-4 TRBV18 TRBD2 CASGTSGKTKNIQYF
TRBJ2-5 TRBV11-1 NA CASSAHDSNQETQYF
TRBJ2-6 TRBV15 TRBD1 CATSRPGTVALQAGANVLTF
TRBJ2-5 TRBV30 TRBD1 CAWSVQGTDKTQYF
TRBJ2-2 TRBV9 TRBD2 CASSAGTSGSQSSGELFF
TRBJ2-1 TRBV19 TRBD2 CASSRGLAGSNEQFF
TRBJ2-5 TRBV7-2 TRBD2 CASSRTSGSQETQYF
TRBJ2-7 TRBV11-2 TRBD2 CASSLDQGGEYF
TRBJ2-1 TRBV4-2 TRBD1 CASSQGYDRDRDGNEQFF
TRBJ2-7 TRBV27 NA CASTGVYDEQYF
TRBJ2-3 TRBV9 TRBD1 CASSVGTGGPDTQYF
TRBJ2-3 TRBV6-5 NA CASSYSWGQQDTQYF
TRBJ1-1 TRBV9 TRBD1 CASSANRGSLMNTEAFF
TRBJ1-2 TRBV19 NA CASSTTGAPRYTF
TRBJ2-5 TRBV28 NA CASNRGAGRETQYF
TRBJ2-2 TRBV27 TRBD1 CASRRTGVTGELFF
TRBJ1-5 TRBV28 TRBD1 CASSQTGTGMLSQHF
TRBJ2-7 TRBV29-1 NA CSVGKGSSYEQYF
TRBJ2-3 TRBV30 NA CAWSVGAGGGDTQYF
TRBJ2-1 TRBV28 NA CASKSGGIADNEQFF
TRBJ2-1 TRBV30 NA CAWTPGHEQFF
TRBJ1-2 TRBV7-6 NA CASSLGGRQAGYGYTF
TRBJ2-1 TRBV28 NA CASSSQGRGEQFF
TRBJ1-5 TRBV6-6 NA CASRDSNQPQHF
TRBJ2-7 TRBV27 TRBD1 CASSPGTGVYEQYF
TRBJ2-5 TRBV6-5 NA CASSSLTGPQETQYF
TRBJ2-2 TRBV9 NA CASSPPYGELFF
TRBJ1-1 TRBV14 TRBD1 CASSQSGGGYTEAFF
TRBJ2-7 TRBV7-2 TRBD2 CASTPTSGPAGYEQYF
TRBJ2-7 TRBV28 TRBD2 CASSLFLAGGTYEQYF
TRBJ2-1 TRBV5-5 NA CASSLVGFESYNEQFF
TRBJ2-3 TRBV4-3 NA CASSQDYGLPTDTQYF
TRBJ1-4 TRBV18 NA CASSPPAPPEKLFF
TRBJ2-1 TRBV6-4 TRBD2 CASSDVAGVPNEQFF
TRBJ1-2 TRBV18 NA CASSPRTETYGYTF
TRBJ2-7 TRBV15 TRBD1 CATTTGTGTYEQYF
TRBJ2-1 TRBV7-6 TRBD2 CASSSVAGSSYNEQFF
TRBJ2-3 TRBV7-2 NA CASSFFEDTQYF
TRBJ1-1 TRBV7-9 TRBD1 CASSLGQGITEAFF
TRBJ1-1 TRBV2 NA CASSEEHEAFF
TRBJ2-7 TRBV29-1 NA CSVEDPGVSYEQYF
TRBJ2-1 TRBV9 TRBD1 CASSETGAYNEQFF
TRBJ2-1 TRBV28 TRBD2 CASSLTLAGAGAGNEQFF
TRBJ2-1 TRBV5-1 TRBD1 CASSWDSSYNEQFF
TRBJ1-1 TRBV7-2 NA CASSIQGAEAFF
TRBJ2-1 TRBV19 TRBD2 CASSIVGLAGGLEQFF
TRBJ2-3 TRBV6-5 TRBD2 CASSYGLAGTGGTQYF
TRBJ2-1 TRBV7-2 TRBD2 CASSLESGSRNEQFF